This T cell receptor beta chain appears in the sequencing data of a study of blood T cell repertoires in COVID-19. The overall study: Sources were T cells, B-cell-depleted T cells, or PBMCs; the material itself was cDNA or gDNA.

With V trimmed by 4 bases and J by 4 bases, 9 bases remained unmatched. Germline lookup yields CDR1 MNHEY and CDR2 SMNVEV (reference sequence). CDR3 length: 15 residues. In the study's own analysis: Estimates of nucleated cell counts were drawn from the amplification of reference gene primers. Clones were sequenced by immunoSEQ multiplex PCR, and TCRdb holds only the in-frame ones, with some missing. D and trimming come from the DNA, and the V and J calls and clone size come from that table. The sample records roughly 150,000 clones, about nine tenths being singletons. The chain links TRBV27 to TRBJ2-7; 8 bases are shared with TRBD1. This TCR was recovered from a human donor in a cohort sampled during active COVID-19. Input material: peripheral blood. CDR3 sequence (DNA): TGTGCCAGCAGTTGGACGGGGACAGGAAATTACGAGCAGTACTTC. It translates to CASSWTGTGNYEQYF.